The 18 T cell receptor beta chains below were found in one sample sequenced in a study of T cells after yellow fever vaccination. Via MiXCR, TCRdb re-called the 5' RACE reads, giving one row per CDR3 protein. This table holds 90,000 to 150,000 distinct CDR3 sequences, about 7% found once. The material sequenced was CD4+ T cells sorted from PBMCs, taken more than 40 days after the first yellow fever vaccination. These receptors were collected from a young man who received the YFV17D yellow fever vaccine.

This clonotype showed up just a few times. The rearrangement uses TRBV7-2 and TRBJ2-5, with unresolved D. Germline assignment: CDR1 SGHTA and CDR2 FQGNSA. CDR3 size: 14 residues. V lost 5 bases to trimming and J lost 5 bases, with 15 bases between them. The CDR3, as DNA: TGTGCCAGCAGCCCAGTCGCGGTCGGGGAGACCCAGTACTTC. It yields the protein CASSPVAVGETQYF.

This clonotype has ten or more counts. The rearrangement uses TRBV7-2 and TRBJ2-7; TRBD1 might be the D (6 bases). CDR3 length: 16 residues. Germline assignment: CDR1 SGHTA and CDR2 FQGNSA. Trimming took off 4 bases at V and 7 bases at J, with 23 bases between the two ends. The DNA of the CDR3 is TGTGCCAGCAGCTGGATGTCGACAGGCAGCCCTAGGGAGCAGTACTTC. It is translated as CASSWMSTGSPREQYF.

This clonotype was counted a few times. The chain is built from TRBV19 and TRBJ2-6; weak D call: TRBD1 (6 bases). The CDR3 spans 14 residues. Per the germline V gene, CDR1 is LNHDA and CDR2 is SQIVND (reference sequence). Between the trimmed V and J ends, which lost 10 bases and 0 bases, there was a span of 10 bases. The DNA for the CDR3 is TGTGCCACTACAGGGTCCTCTGGGGCCAACGTCCTGACTTTC. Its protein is CATTGSSGANVLTF.

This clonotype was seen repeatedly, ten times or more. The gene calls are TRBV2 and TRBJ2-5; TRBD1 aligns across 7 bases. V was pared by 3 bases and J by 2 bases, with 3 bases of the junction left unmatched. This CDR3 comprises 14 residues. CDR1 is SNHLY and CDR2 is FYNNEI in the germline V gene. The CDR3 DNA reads TGTGCCAGCAGTGATGGGACAGCTCAAGAGACCCAGTACTTC. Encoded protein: CASSDGTAQETQYF.

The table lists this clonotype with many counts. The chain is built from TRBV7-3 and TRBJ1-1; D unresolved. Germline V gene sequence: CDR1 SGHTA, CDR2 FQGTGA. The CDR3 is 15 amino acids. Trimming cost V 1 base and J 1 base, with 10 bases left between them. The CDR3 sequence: CASSLRPSQNTEAFF. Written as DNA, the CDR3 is TGTGCCAGCAGCTTAAGGCCCTCCCAGAACACTGAAGCTTTCTTT.

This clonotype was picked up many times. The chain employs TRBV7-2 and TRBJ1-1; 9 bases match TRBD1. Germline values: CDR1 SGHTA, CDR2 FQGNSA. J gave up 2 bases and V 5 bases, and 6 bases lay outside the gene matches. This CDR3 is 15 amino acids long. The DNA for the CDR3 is TGTGCCAGCAGCCCACAGGGGGCCGGAAACACTGAAGCTTTCTTT. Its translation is CASSPQGAGNTEAFF.

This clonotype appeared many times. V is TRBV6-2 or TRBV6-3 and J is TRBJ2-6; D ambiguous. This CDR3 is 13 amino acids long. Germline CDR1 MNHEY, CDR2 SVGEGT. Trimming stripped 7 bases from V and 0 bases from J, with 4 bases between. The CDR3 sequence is CASTHSGANVLTF. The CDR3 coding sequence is TGTGCCAGCACCCACTCTGGGGCCAACGTCCTGACTTTC.

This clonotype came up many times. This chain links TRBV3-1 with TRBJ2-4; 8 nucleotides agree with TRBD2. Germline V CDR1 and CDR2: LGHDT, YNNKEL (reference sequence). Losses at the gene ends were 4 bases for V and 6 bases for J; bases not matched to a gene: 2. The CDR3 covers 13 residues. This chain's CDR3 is CASSLRGGNIQYF. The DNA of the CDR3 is TGTGCCAGCAGCCTTCGGGGGGGAAACATTCAGTACTTC.

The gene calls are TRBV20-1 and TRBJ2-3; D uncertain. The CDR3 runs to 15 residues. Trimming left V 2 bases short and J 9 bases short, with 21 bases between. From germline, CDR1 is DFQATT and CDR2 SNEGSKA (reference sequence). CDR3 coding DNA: TGCAGTGCTAGACCAAAGTGGGCCGTGGACGGAACGCAGTATTTT. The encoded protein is CSARPKWAVDGTQYF.

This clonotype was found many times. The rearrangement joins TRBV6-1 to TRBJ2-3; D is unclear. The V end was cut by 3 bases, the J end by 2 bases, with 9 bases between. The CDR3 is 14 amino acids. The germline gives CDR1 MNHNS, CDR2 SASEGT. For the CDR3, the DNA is TGTGCCAGCAGTGAGTCGACCCACACAGATACGCAGTATTTT. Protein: CASSESTHTDTQYF.

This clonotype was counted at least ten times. The CDR3 DNA reads as TGTGCCACCGGAGTAGCGGGGGGAACCGGGGAGCTGTTTTTT. Protein sequence: CATGVAGGTGELFF. The chain recombines TRBV15 with TRBJ2-2; 10 positions agree with TRBD2. Per germline, CDR1 LNHNV and CDR2 YYDKDF (reference sequence). J gave up 5 bases and V 8 bases, and 5 bases lay outside the gene matches. The CDR3 has 14 residues.

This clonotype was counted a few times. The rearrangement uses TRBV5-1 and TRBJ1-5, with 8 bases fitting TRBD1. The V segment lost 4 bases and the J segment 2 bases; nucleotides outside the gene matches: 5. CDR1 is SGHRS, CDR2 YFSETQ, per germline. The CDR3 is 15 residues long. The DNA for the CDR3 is TGCGCCAGCAGCGAACAGGGGGGGGGCAATCAGCCCCAGCATTTT. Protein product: CASSEQGGGNQPQHF.

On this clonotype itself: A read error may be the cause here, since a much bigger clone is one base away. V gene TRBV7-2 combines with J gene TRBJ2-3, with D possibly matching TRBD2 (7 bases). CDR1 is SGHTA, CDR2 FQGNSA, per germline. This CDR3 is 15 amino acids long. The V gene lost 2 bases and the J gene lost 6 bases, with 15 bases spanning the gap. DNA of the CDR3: TGTGCCAGCAGCTTAACGGCGGGGGCGTGGGATACGCAGTATTTT. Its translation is CASSLTAGAWDTQYF.

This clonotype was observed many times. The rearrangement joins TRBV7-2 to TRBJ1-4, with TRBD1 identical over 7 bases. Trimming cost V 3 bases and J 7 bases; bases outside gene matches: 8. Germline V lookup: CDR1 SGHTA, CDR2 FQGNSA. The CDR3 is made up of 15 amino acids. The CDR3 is CASSFLSGGSEKLFF. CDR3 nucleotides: TGTGCCAGCAGCTTTCTCTCAGGGGGAAGTGAAAAACTGTTTTTT.

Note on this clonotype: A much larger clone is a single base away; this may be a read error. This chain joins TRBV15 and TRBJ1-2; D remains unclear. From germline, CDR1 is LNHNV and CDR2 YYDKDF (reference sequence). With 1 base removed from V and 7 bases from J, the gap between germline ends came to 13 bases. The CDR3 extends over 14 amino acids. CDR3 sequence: CATSRGAGNGGYTF. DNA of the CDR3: TGTGCCACCAGCAGAGGTGCGGGGAACGGTGGCTACACCTTC. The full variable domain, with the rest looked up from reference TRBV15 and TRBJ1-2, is DAMVIQNPRYQVTQFGKPVTLSCSQTLNHNVMYWYQQKSSQAPKLLFHYYDKDFNNEADTPDNFQSRRPNTSFCFLDIRSPGLGDTAMYLCATSRGAGNGGYTFGSGTRLTVV.

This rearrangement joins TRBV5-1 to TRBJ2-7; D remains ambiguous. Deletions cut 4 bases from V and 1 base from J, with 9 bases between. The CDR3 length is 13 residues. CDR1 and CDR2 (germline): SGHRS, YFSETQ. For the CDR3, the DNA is TGCGCCAGCAGCCTCACGGGTTCCTACGAGCAGTACTTC. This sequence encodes CASSLTGSYEQYF.

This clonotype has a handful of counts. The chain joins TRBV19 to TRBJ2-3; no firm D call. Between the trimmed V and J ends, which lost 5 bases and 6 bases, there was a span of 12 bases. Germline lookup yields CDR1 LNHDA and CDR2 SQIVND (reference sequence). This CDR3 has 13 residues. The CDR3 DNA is TGTGCCAGTAGTGCTCCCGGGCCCGATACGCAGTATTTT. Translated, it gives CASSAPGPDTQYF.

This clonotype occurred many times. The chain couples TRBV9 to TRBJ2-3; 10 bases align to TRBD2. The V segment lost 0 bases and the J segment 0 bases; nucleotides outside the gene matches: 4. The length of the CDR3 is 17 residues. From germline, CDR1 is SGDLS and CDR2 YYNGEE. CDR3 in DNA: TGTGCCAGCAGCGTAGGACTAGCGGGTGGGAGCACAGATACGCAGTATTTT. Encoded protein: CASSVGLAGGSTDTQYF.